These 26 T cell receptor beta chains were sequenced from one sample in a study of T cells in Graves' hyperthyroidism and ophthalmopathy. Amplification yielded TCR beta CDR3 regions, with RNA transcripts as the source. First-round RT-PCR with HTBI primers amplified the TCR CDR3 region. In TCRdb, the multiplex PCR reads were re-called with MiXCR into one record per CDR3 protein. The sample lists about 350,000 distinct CDR3 sequences; about 17% were seen once. The material sequenced was blood. These receptors were taken from a woman aged 25 to 39 with Graves' hyperthyroidism that later progressed to Graves' ophthalmopathy.

Ten or more counts support this clonotype. The chain carries TRBV20-1 and TRBJ2-3; 15 nucleotides agree with TRBD2. Germline loops: CDR1 DFQATT, CDR2 SNEGSKA (reference sequence). V gave up 6 bases and J gave up 1 base; unmatched junction bases: 5. This CDR3 region has 16 residues. The CDR3 sequence: CSARTSGRDGTDTQYF. The DNA for the CDR3 is TGCAGTGCGAGGACTAGCGGGAGGGATGGCACAGATACGCAGTATTTT.

On this clonotype itself: Without the conserved terminal phenylalanine or tryptophan, this CDR3 likely stems from a read error. The chain employs TRBV6-1 and TRBJ1-2, with D maybe TRBD1 (6 bases). This CDR3 contains 14 residues. Trimming pared 4 bases from V and 2 bases from J, leaving 11 bases between. Germline V gene sequence: CDR1 MNHNS, CDR2 SASEGT. The CDR3 spells CASSASTGNYGYTS. The CDR3 DNA sequence: TGTGCCAGCAGTGCTTCGACAGGAAACTATGGCTACACCTCC.

This clonotype was observed many times. The J gene is TRBJ1-4, the V gene TRBV2; D may be TRBD1 (6 bases). The CDR3 extends over 12 amino acids. V was cut by 6 bases and J by 13 bases, with 15 bases left in between. The germline V gene encodes CDR1 SNHLY and CDR2 FYNNEI. The CDR3 bases are TGTGCCAGCAGGGGAACAGGGTTTGGACTGTTTTTT. It is translated as CASRGTGFGLFF. Full variable domain (outside the CDR3, taken from reference TRBV2 and TRBJ1-4): EPEVTQTPSHQVTQMGQEVILRCVPISNHLYFYWYRQILGQKVEFLVSFYNNEISEKSEIFDDQFSVERPDGSNFTLKIRSTKLEDSAMYFCASRGTGFGLFFGSGTQLSVL.

The rearrangement links TRBV6-2 or TRBV6-3 to TRBJ2-5; D may correspond to TRBD1 or TRBD2 (5 bases each). This CDR3 region has 15 residues. Per germline, CDR1 MNHEY and CDR2 SVGEGT. Trimming took off 5 bases at V and 2 bases at J, with 15 bases between the two ends. CDR3 residues: CASSDPGAVQETQYF. DNA for the CDR3: TGTGCCAGCAGTGACCCCGGGGCAGTTCAAGAGACCCAGTACTTC.

This clonotype was detected many times. The rearrangement uses TRBV5-1 and TRBJ1-2, with TRBD1 identical over 10 bases. This CDR3 comprises 15 residues. The V and J ends lost 3 bases and 3 bases, in that order; junction bases with no gene match: 5. Germline CDR1 and CDR2: SGHRS and YFSETQ. The DNA for the CDR3 is TGCGCCAGCAGCTCGGGACAGGGGCCGCACTATGGCTACACCTTC. As protein: CASSSGQGPHYGYTF.

The DNA of the CDR3 is TGTGCCATCAGTGAGGGAGTAGAAACTAATGAAAAACTGTTTTTT. Its protein product is CAISEGVETNEKLFF. The chain couples TRBV10-3 to TRBJ1-4; no clear D gene. CDR3 length equals 15 residues. V shed 2 bases and J shed 1 base, with 8 bases lying between them. Germline CDR1 ENHRY, CDR2 SYGVKD.

Ten or more counts support this clonotype. The chain is built from TRBV27 and TRBJ1-1; 9 bases are shared with TRBD1. The V segment lost 4 bases and the J segment 4 bases; nucleotides outside the gene matches: 10. This CDR3 is 16 amino acids long. Germline CDR1 MNHEY, CDR2 SMNVEV (reference sequence). CDR3 sequence reads: CASSSGTGGGGTEAFF. CDR3 in DNA: TGTGCCAGCAGTTCGGGCACAGGGGGCGGCGGCACTGAAGCTTTCTTT.

This clonotype was observed many times. The chain recombines TRBV12-3 or TRBV12-4 with TRBJ2-7; 8 nucleotides align to TRBD1. The J segment lost 5 bases and the V segment lost 3 bases, leaving 3 bases of the junction unmatched. The CDR3 is made up of 13 amino acids. CDR3 in DNA: TGTGCCAGCAGTTTGATGGACAGGGACGAGCAGTACTTC. Protein: CASSLMDRDEQYF.

This clonotype was observed many times. The rearrangement joins TRBV11-2 to TRBJ2-2; a weak D match, TRBD2 (5 bases). Germline lookup yields CDR1 SGHAT and CDR2 FQNNGV. The germline V and J ends were trimmed by 2 bases and 2 bases, with 12 bases remaining between them. The CDR3 has 16 amino acids. The DNA for the CDR3 is TGTGCCAGCAGCTTACTTTTACGGGGAAACACCGGGGAGCTGTTTTTT. Translating gives CASSLLLRGNTGELFF.

This clonotype was seen a few times. The chain has TRBV14 and TRBJ2-5; 13 bases align to TRBD2. The CDR3 has 16 amino acids. The trim removed 3 bases at V and 4 bases at J, leaving 5 bases unmatched. Germline V gene lookup returns CDR1 SGHDN and CDR2 FVKESK. The CDR3, as DNA: TGTGCCAGCAGCCAGGGACTAGCGGGGAATAGAGAGACCCAGTACTTC. Translating gives CASSQGLAGNRETQYF.

This clonotype appeared many times. The genes are TRBV18 and TRBJ1-5; 7 bases agree with TRBD1. The CDR3 is 15 residues long. CDR1 and CDR2 from the germline V gene are KGHSH and LQKENI. J was trimmed by 5 bases and V by 5 bases; bases with no gene match: 9. The CDR3 loop reads CASSDQGGVDQPQHF. The DNA for the CDR3 is TGTGCCAGCTCAGACCAGGGGGGGGTCGATCAGCCCCAGCATTTT. Drawing the rest from reference TRBV18 and TRBJ1-5, the complete variable domain is NAGVMQNPRHLVRRRGQEARLRCSPMKGHSHVYWYRQLPEEGLKFMVYLQKENIIDESGMPKERFSAEFPKEGPSILRIQQVVRGDSAAYFCASSDQGGVDQPQHFGDGTRLSIL.

This clonotype was found many times. The gene calls are TRBV28 and TRBJ2-3, with 14 bases aligning to TRBD2. Trimming cost V 5 bases and J 0 bases; bases outside gene matches: 7. The CDR3 totals 18 residues. Looked up from germline, CDR1 is MDHEN and CDR2 is SYDVKM. The CDR3 DNA sequence: TGTGCCAGCAGTAATAGACTAGCGGGGGGGTCTAGCACAGATACGCAGTATTTT. It translates to CASSNRLAGGSSTDTQYF.

This clonotype was observed many times. The rearrangement uses TRBV3-1 and TRBJ1-5; D call uncertain. The CDR3 is made up of 17 amino acids. The ends were cut back, 1 base at V and 6 bases at J, with 19 bases in the middle. CDR1 and CDR2 from the germline V gene are LGHDT and YNNKEL (reference sequence). In DNA form, the CDR3 reads TGTGCCAGCAGCCAAGGCCAATGGGGTAAGGGAGGTCAGCCCCAGCATTTT. Its translation is CASSQGQWGKGGQPQHF. Full variable domain (remainder filled in from reference TRBV3-1 and TRBJ1-5): DTAVSQTPKYLVTQMGNDKSIKCEQNLGHDTMYWYKQDSKKFLKIMFSYNNKELIINETVPNRFSPKSPDKAHLNLHINSLELGDSAVYFCASSQGQWGKGGQPQHFGDGTRLSIL.

In this sample, this clonotype turned up many times. The chain uses TRBV27 and TRBJ2-5, with no clear D. Germline loops: CDR1 MNHEY, CDR2 SMNVEV (reference sequence). Between the trimmed V and J ends, which lost 2 bases and 1 base, there was a span of 11 bases. There are 15 residues in the CDR3. Here the CDR3 DNA reads TGTGCCAGCAGTTTACACCGATACAGCCAAGAGACCCAGTACTTC. It translates to CASSLHRYSQETQYF.

This clonotype was counted only a few times. The chain carries TRBV5-1 and TRBJ2-2; 8 nucleotides line up with TRBD1. Germline V gene sequence: CDR1 SGHRS, CDR2 YFSETQ. Unmatched junction bases numbered 10, after V lost 3 bases and J lost 6 bases. This CDR3 is built from 16 residues. The CDR3, as DNA: TGCGCCAGCAGCTACACGACAGGGGTGGGACCCGGGGAGCTGTTTTTT. It is translated as CASSYTTGVGPGELFF.

The genes are TRBV30 and TRBJ1-6; the D is unclear. The V gene lost 3 bases and the J gene lost 12 bases, with 9 bases spanning the gap. The CDR3 consists of 11 residues. Germline V lookup: CDR1 GTSNPN, CDR2 SVGIG (reference sequence). Written as DNA, the CDR3 is TGTGCCTGGAGAGACGCCTTACCCCTCCACTTT. Translation: CAWRDALPLHF.

This clonotype has at least ten counts. The rearrangement joins TRBV20-1 to TRBJ1-3; D remains ambiguous. The V and J ends lost 3 bases and 2 bases respectively, with 11 bases between them. This CDR3 is 14 amino acids long. The germline gives CDR1 DFQATT, CDR2 SNEGSKA (reference sequence). This CDR3 reads CSASSGSTGNTIYF. For the CDR3, the DNA is TGCAGTGCTAGCTCCGGGAGCACTGGAAACACCATATATTTT.

The V and J genes are TRBV12-3 or TRBV12-4 and TRBJ2-1; no reliable D call. The CDR3 extends over 16 amino acids. The V end was cut by 6 bases, the J end by 8 bases, with 23 bases between. DNA for the CDR3: TGTGCCAGCAGGCTGGAAGTAGAGTTTACAGTTGATGAGCAGTTCTTC. Amino acid sequence: CASRLEVEFTVDEQFF.

In its sample, this clonotype was seen a few times. The V and J genes are TRBV13 and TRBJ1-4, with D possibly being TRBD1 (5 bases). The germline V gene has CDR1 PRHDT and CDR2 FYEKMQ (reference sequence). V lost 5 bases, J lost 4 bases, and 17 bases lay in between. CDR3 length: 16 residues. CDR3 coding DNA: TGTGCCAGCAGCAACTCCCAGGAGGGGCGTAATGAAAAACTGTTTTTT. Amino acids: CASSNSQEGRNEKLFF.

There are a few counts of this clonotype. The CDR3 spells CASRIQGRIYNSPLHF. In nucleotides, the CDR3 is TGTGCCAGCAGAATACAGGGGCGTATTTATAATTCACCCCTCCACTTT. V gene TRBV6-1 combines with J gene TRBJ1-6; 7 bases agree with TRBD1. Germline V CDR1 and CDR2: MNHNS, SASEGT. The CDR3 totals 16 residues. The ends lost 6 bases at V and 4 bases at J; junction bases unmatched: 9.

This clonotype was seen many times. The genes are TRBV2 and TRBJ2-7; 11 positions agree with TRBD2. The V gene's germline CDR1 is SNHLY and CDR2 FYNNEI. This CDR3 comprises 14 residues. J gave up 5 bases and V 6 bases, and 6 bases lay outside the gene matches. The CDR3 DNA reads TGTGCCAGCAGGGACACTAGCGGGGGTGACGAGCAGTACTTC. As protein: CASRDTSGGDEQYF.

This clonotype was observed many times. The rearrangement links TRBV11-2 to TRBJ2-1; a possible D gene is TRBD1 (5 bases). Trimming shortened V by 1 base and J by 1 base, and 11 bases separated the two germline ends. The CDR3 consists of 16 residues. Germline V gives CDR1 SGHAT, CDR2 FQNNGV. The CDR3 loop reads CASSLVLGESYNEQFF. In DNA, the CDR3 is TGTGCCAGCAGCTTAGTTCTAGGGGAATCCTACAATGAGCAGTTCTTC.

Ten or more counts support this clonotype. The chain employs TRBV5-1 and TRBJ1-2; TRBD1 aligns across 8 bases. CDR3 size: 14 residues. V shed 1 base and J 8 bases; nucleotides not matched to a gene: 7. The germline CDR1 and CDR2 sequences are SGHRS and YFSETQ. The CDR3 here is CASSLTGDRGGYTF. Written as DNA, the CDR3 is TGCGCCAGCAGCTTGACCGGAGACAGGGGCGGCTACACCTTC.

The sample holds many counts of this clonotype. The chain is built from TRBV11-2 and TRBJ1-2; D is undetermined. V was cut by 5 bases and J by 4 bases, with 17 bases left in between. CDR1 and CDR2 (germline): SGHAT, FQNNGV. The CDR3 covers 15 residues. CDR3 DNA sequence: TGTGCCAGCAGCCCCAGTCTAGCCACATCCTATGGCTACACCTTC. It translates to CASSPSLATSYGYTF.

This clonotype came up many times. The chain employs TRBV5-5 and TRBJ1-1, with D uncertain. Germline V gives CDR1 SGHKS, CDR2 YYEKEE (reference sequence). This CDR3 is 15 amino acids long. With 4 bases removed from V and 3 bases from J, the gap between germline ends came to 16 bases. The CDR3 loop reads CASSRTVGFDTEAFF. Here the CDR3 DNA reads TGTGCCAGCAGCCGCACAGTGGGGTTCGACACTGAAGCTTTCTTT.

In its sample, this clonotype was seen a few times. The chain has TRBV7-8 and TRBJ2-7; tentatively, D is TRBD1 (6 bases). Germline values: CDR1 SGHVS, CDR2 FQNEAQ. The CDR3 loop spans 14 amino acids. The V gene lost 3 bases and the J gene lost 3 bases, with 12 bases spanning the gap. The CDR3 bases are TGTGCCAGCAGCTTCGGGACAAATCTCTACGAGCAGTACTTC. This translates into CASSFGTNLYEQYF.